These T cell receptor beta chains were read from a single sample in a study of shared clonotypes between healthy human individuals. Profiling relied on immunoSEQ multiplex PCR, and the TCRdb table lists in-frame clones only, not all of them. The sample carries about 2.4 million clones, just over 90% recorded once. The sequenced sample was naive CD4+ T cells sorted from blood. The receptors originated from a man younger than 35 in good health. Both conserved end residues are part of each CDR3. The D gene is left open where the match is weak.

V gene,J gene,D gene,CDR3 protein
TRBV6-6,TRBJ2-3,.,CASSPGSTDTQYF
TRBV11-3,TRBJ2-3,TRBD2,CASSGGSGPRTDTQYF
TRBV28,TRBJ1-5,TRBD1,CASSLNLYKGGGGLNQPQHF
TRBV6-1,TRBJ1-5,.,CASSVRLAAGNQPQHF
TRBV5-1,TRBJ1-4,.,CASSLVGVGNEKLFF
TRBV5-5,TRBJ2-1,.,CASSAGLALYNEQFF
TRBV7-3,TRBJ2-2,.,CASSPYNTGELFF
TRBV11-2,TRBJ2-5,.,CASSLPWGIRETQYF
TRBV18,TRBJ2-5,TRBD1,CASSQGTGVETQYF
TRBV28,TRBJ2-1,.,CASWGGRVYNEQFF
TRBV7-2,TRBJ2-7,TRBD2,CASSSNSGSYTEQYF
TRBV9,TRBJ2-3,.,CASSVLTGATDTQYF
TRBV7-9,TRBJ2-3,TRBD2,CASSSISGRSTDTQYF
TRBV6-4,TRBJ2-2,TRBD1,CASSDSWGWGQRHTGELFF
TRBV7-4,TRBJ2-1,TRBD1,CASSLRRQGYNEQFF
TRBV19,TRBJ2-6,TRBD1,CASSTPWTGLGSGANVLTF
TRBV5-1,TRBJ2-5,.,CASREEAAYQETQYF
TRBV6-5,TRBJ1-1,.,CASTMDGGAAEAFF
TRBV6-6,TRBJ2-2,.,CRKRYTGELFF
TRBV5-1,TRBJ2-1,TRBD1,CASSSEGQGFRLHNNEQFF
TRBV6-5,TRBJ2-7,.,CASSRLMSDEQYF
TRBV6-5,TRBJ2-7,TRBD1,CASSYSTGGHKYF
TRBV7-2,TRBJ2-7,.,CASSLKGFEQYF
TRBV5-1,TRBJ1-3,TRBD1,CASSMGQAHGNTIYF
TRBV30,TRBJ2-3,.,CAWSSQGGGDTQYF
TRBV18,TRBJ2-3,TRBD2,CASSPGVGEGLSRQYF
TRBV5-8,TRBJ2-7,.,CASSSGTLSSYEQYF
TRBV7-9,TRBJ2-7,.,CASSVDLRGYEQYF
TRBV2,TRBJ2-1,.,CASSPEQAYNEQFF
TRBV28,TRBJ2-1,.,CASSLGRNEQFF